The 10 T cell receptor beta chains given below trace back to one sample, sequenced in a study of blood T cell repertoires in COVID-19. Repertoires were generated with immunoSEQ multiplex PCR, while TCRdb's copy carries only in-frame clones and drops some. The sample holds about 130,000 clones, more than 85% seen once. The sequencing sample was made of peripheral blood. The receptors shown here come from a man in his sixties with COVID-19, enrolled during active disease.

The rearrangement uses TRBV7-2 and TRBJ1-5, with D tentatively TRBD1 (5 bases). V gave up 8 bases and J gave up 4 bases, with 21 bases separating them. This CDR3 region has 16 residues. CDR1 is SGHTA, CDR2 FQGNSA, per germline. This CDR3 is CASGRQPFVSNQPQHF. Here the CDR3 DNA reads TGTGCCAGCGGCAGACAGCCGTTTGTTTCTAATCAGCCCCAGCATTTT.

This chain connects TRBV11-2 to TRBJ2-1; 10 bases are a match to TRBD2. Looked up from germline, CDR1 is SGHAT and CDR2 is FQNNGV. CDR3 length: 17 residues. V lost 5 bases and J lost 2; bases outside the gene matches: 9. CDR3 sequence (DNA): TGTGCCAGCAGCCCAGTAGCGGGGGGACTTCCCTACAATGAGCAGTTCTTC. Translated, it gives CASSPVAGGLPYNEQFF.

Only a few counts were recorded for this clone. The chain links TRBV3-1 (or the pseudogene TRBV3-2) to TRBJ1-2; D unclear. This CDR3 comprises 14 residues. CDR1 is LGHDT and CDR2 is YNNKEL in the germline V gene (reference sequence). Trimming removed 2 bases at V and 0 bases at J, with 7 bases between. The CDR3 spells CASSQWQTNYGYTF. CDR3 DNA sequence: TGTGCCAGCAGCCAATGGCAGACTAACTATGGCTACACCTTC.

The chain links TRBV5-4 to TRBJ2-5, with D possibly matching TRBD2 (5 bases). V gave up 0 bases and J gave up 7 bases, with 13 bases separating them. This CDR3 is built from 14 residues. CDR1 is SGHNT and CDR2 is YYREEE in the germline V gene (reference sequence). CDR3 nucleotide sequence: TGTGCCAGCAGCTTGGTGGGAGACTTCGGGACCCAGTACTTC. This codes for CASSLVGDFGTQYF.

As concerns this clone: The sample has other DNA sequences that encode this CDR3 too. The chain employs TRBV11-2 and TRBJ1-4, with 8 bases aligning to TRBD1. CDR1 and CDR2 from the germline V gene are SGHAT and FQNNGV. This CDR3 is built from 12 residues. V trimming: 3 bases; J trimming: 11 bases; junction bases outside the gene matches: 2. CDR3: CASSLDREKLFF. CDR3 coding DNA: TGTGCCAGCAGCTTGGACAGGGAGAAACTGTTTTTT.

The chain combines TRBV30 with TRBJ1-6; 8 nucleotides agree with TRBD1. Per the germline V gene, CDR1 is GTSNPN and CDR2 is SVGIG (reference sequence). After removal of 1 base from V and 8 bases from J, the junction contained 10 bases not matched to a gene. The CDR3 contains 16 residues. Here the CDR3 reads CAWSARQGPPHSPLHF. Written as DNA, the CDR3 is TGTGCCTGGAGTGCCAGACAGGGGCCCCCCCATTCACCCCTCCACTTT.

V is TRBV14 and J is TRBJ1-1; TRBD1 matches 8 bases. The CDR3 totals 15 residues. After removal of 4 bases from V and 4 bases from J, the junction contained 8 bases not matched to a gene. Germline lookup yields CDR1 SGHDN and CDR2 FVKESK. CDR3 loop: CASSLRTGWSTEAFF. DNA for the CDR3: TGTGCCAGCAGCCTTCGGACAGGGTGGTCCACTGAAGCTTTCTTT.

As concerns this clone: Other DNA sequences in the sample encode the same CDR3. This rearrangement joins TRBV28 to TRBJ1-2, with a tentative D call TRBD1 (5 bases). Trimming stripped 2 bases from V and 5 bases from J, with 9 bases between. The CDR3 contains 13 residues. Germline V gene sequence: CDR1 MDHEN, CDR2 SYDVKM. DNA for the CDR3: TGTGCCAGCAGTTTACCAGGGTTGTATGGCTACACCTTC. Its protein product is CASSLPGLYGYTF.

The V call is TRBV7-3, the J call TRBJ2-1; the D gene is possibly TRBD1 (6 bases). V was trimmed by 5 bases and J by 6 bases, leaving 11 bases between them. The CDR3 consists of 13 residues. Per germline, CDR1 SGHTA and CDR2 FQGTGA. CDR3 DNA: TGTGCCAGCAGCCCCCAGGGGTTCAATGAGCAGTTCTTC. Protein product: CASSPQGFNEQFF. Filled out from reference TRBV7-3 and TRBJ2-1, the complete variable domain reads GAGVSQTPSNKVTEKGKYVELRCDPISGHTALYWYRQSLGQGPEFLIYFQGTGAADDSGLPNDRFFAVRPEGSVSTLKIQRTERGDSAVYLCASSPQGFNEQFFGPGTRLTVL.

The rearrangement links TRBV5-4 to TRBJ1-1; unclear D gene. Trimming left V 2 bases short and J 5 bases short, with 13 bases between. The CDR3 runs to 14 residues. The germline gives CDR1 SGHNT, CDR2 YYREEE (reference sequence). DNA of the CDR3: TGTGCCAGCAGCTTATCAGGTCTACAGACTGAAGCTTTCTTT. It specifies CASSLSGLQTEAFF.